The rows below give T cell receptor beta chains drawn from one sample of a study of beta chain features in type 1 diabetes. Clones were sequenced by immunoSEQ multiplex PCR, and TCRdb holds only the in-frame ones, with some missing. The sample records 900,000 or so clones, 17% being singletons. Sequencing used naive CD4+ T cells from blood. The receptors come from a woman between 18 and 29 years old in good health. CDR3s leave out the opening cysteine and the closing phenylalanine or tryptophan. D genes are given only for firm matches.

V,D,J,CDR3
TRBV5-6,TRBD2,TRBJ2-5,ASSLGAAGGVQTQY
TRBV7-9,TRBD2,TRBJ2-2,ASSWFLAGTGELF
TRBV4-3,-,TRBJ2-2,ASSQGGQANTGELF
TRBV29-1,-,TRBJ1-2,SVSVGVDYGYT
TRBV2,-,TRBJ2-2,ASSIRSTVELF
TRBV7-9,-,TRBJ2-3,ASSPVTDTQY
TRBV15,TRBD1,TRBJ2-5,ATSRVKSGQGFVETQY
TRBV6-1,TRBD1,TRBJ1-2,ASSPGTGRRYT
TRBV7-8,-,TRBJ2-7,ASSVYRTSYEQY
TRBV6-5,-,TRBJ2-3,ASSYSGGVPPDTQY
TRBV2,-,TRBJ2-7,ASSEGRVYEQY
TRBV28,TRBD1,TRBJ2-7,ASSTIERQGFFEQY
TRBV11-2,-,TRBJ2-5,ASSRISGKETQY
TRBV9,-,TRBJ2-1,ASSPDPYNEQF
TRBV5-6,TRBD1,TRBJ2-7,ASSGDRTYRGEQY
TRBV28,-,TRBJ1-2,ASSFTAGTNYGYT
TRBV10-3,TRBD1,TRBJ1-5,AISESWDSDSNQPQH
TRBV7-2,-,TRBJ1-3,ASSVQSGNTIY
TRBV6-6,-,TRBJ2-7,ASSYFQGAGEQY
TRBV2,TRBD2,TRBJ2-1,ASSKASGYNEQF
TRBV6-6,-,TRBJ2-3,ASRLSGYTQY
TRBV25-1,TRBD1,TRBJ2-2,ASSDVTGGSRGELF
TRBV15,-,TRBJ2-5,ATSSWGGTSQETQY